The 32 T cell receptor beta chains in this list originate from one sample, sequenced in a study of blood T cell repertoires in COVID-19. Some clones are missing from TCRdb's copy, which holds only in-frame ones; the method was immunoSEQ multiplex PCR. The table shows around 160,000 clones, with roughly 86% occurring only once. Sequencing used peripheral blood. These TCRs come from a human donor with acute or convalescent COVID-19. The donor label of this sample is uncertain.

V and J are TRBV18 and TRBJ2-3; 9 bases fit TRBD1. The V gene's germline CDR1 is KGHSH and CDR2 LQKENI. V was clipped by 3 bases and J by 1 base; unmatched bases: 8. The CDR3 totals 17 residues. The CDR3 reads CASSPREQGAGTDTQYF. The CDR3 region has the DNA TGTGCCAGCTCACCCCGGGAACAGGGGGCCGGCACAGATACGCAGTATTTT.

The J gene is TRBJ1-1, the V gene TRBV7-8, with D maybe TRBD1 (5 bases). Trimming took off 4 bases at V and 1 base at J, with 13 bases between the two ends. CDR3 size: 15 residues. In germline, CDR1 is SGHVS, CDR2 FQNEAQ. The CDR3 coding sequence is TGTGCCAGCAGCTCTCGGACAAAAACGAACACTGAAGCTTTCTTT. This gives the protein CASSSRTKTNTEAFF.

J is TRBJ2-1 and V is TRBV10-2, with TRBD1 matching over 10 bases. Per germline, CDR1 WSHSY and CDR2 SAAADI. The CDR3 sequence is 15 residues long. The V gene end was trimmed by 6 bases and the J gene end by 7 bases; junction bases not matched to a gene: 9. CDR3 region: CASSLGQGFRNEQFF. For the CDR3, the DNA is TGCGCCAGCAGCTTGGGACAGGGGTTTAGAAATGAGCAGTTCTTC.

This chain joins TRBV7-6 and TRBJ2-3, with D tentatively TRBD2 (6 bases). The CDR3 loop spans 14 amino acids. V lost 5 bases to trimming and J lost 7 bases, with 16 bases between them. CDR1 SGHVS and CDR2 FNYEAQ come from the germline V gene. The CDR3 DNA reads as TGTGCCAGCAGCCCAGGTGTGGGGGGTAATACGCAGTATTTT. Encoded protein: CASSPGVGGNTQYF.

This clone has just one count. The genes are TRBV5-1 and TRBJ1-1; no reliable D call. The CDR3 has 13 residues. V shed 0 bases and J shed 11 bases, with 14 bases lying between them. CDR1 SGHRS and CDR2 YFSETQ come from the germline V gene. The CDR3 reads CASSLERSSRAFF. The CDR3 nucleotides are TGCGCCAGCAGCTTGGAGCGTTCGTCGAGGGCTTTCTTT. Together with reference TRBV5-1 and TRBJ1-1, the CDR3 gives the full variable domain: KAGVTQTPRYLIKTRGQQVTLSCSPISGHRSVSWYQQTPGQGLQFLFEYFSETQRNKGNFPGRFSGRQFSNSRSEMNVSTLELGDSALYLCASSLERSSRAFFGQGTRLTVV.

J is TRBJ2-3 and V is TRBV27, with D perhaps matching TRBD1 (6 bases). V lost 3 bases and J lost 2, with 9 bases in between. The length of the CDR3 is 14 residues. Germline V gene lookup returns CDR1 MNHEY and CDR2 SMNVEV (reference sequence). CDR3 sequence: CASSLNRATDTQYF. Here the CDR3 DNA reads TGTGCCAGCAGTTTGAACAGGGCCACAGATACGCAGTATTTT.

The chain links TRBV5-6 to TRBJ2-3, with 8 positions matching TRBD2. Germline CDR1 SGHDT, CDR2 YYEEEE. J was trimmed by 5 bases and V by 5 bases; bases with no gene match: 16. The CDR3 totals 17 residues. The CDR3 region has the DNA TGTGCCAGCAGTTCCTTCAGCGGGGGTCCTAGGGTAGATACGCAGTATTTT. This codes for CASSSFSGGPRVDTQYF. Full variable domain (missing parts from reference TRBV5-6 and TRBJ2-3): DAGVTQSPTHLIKTRGQQVTLRCSPKSGHDTVSWYQQALGQGPQFIFQYYEEEERQRGNFPDRFSGHQFPNYSSELNVNALLLGDSALYLCASSSFSGGPRVDTQYFGPGTRLTVL.

This clone was seen only once. V gene TRBV30 combines with J gene TRBJ2-5; TRBD2 is a possible D gene (6 bases). CDR3 length: 15 amino acids. The germline V gene has CDR1 GTSNPN and CDR2 SVGIG (reference sequence). V lost 6 bases and J lost 1, with 18 bases in between. The CDR3 DNA follows: TGTGCCTGTGGGGGAGGAGCGGCGTCCCAAGAGACCCAGTACTTC. Translating gives CACGGGAASQETQYF.

This chain uses TRBV30 with TRBJ1-2; TRBD1 agrees at 8 bases. Germline V CDR1 and CDR2: GTSNPN, SVGIG (reference sequence). Trimming cost V 1 base and J 4 bases; bases outside gene matches: 11. The CDR3 runs to 16 residues. The CDR3 sequence: CAWSGPGYRGSYGYTF. The CDR3 nucleotides are TGTGCCTGGAGTGGCCCCGGGTACAGGGGGAGCTATGGCTACACCTTC.

This sequence joins TRBV19 and TRBJ1-1; 8 bases line up with TRBD1. V shed 6 bases and J 0 bases; nucleotides not matched to a gene: 6. The CDR3 consists of 15 residues. Germline lookup yields CDR1 LNHDA and CDR2 SQIVND (reference sequence). This CDR3 is CASSYRGGLNTEAFF. In nucleotides, the CDR3 is TGTGCCAGTAGCTACAGGGGGGGTCTGAACACTGAAGCTTTCTTT. Looking up the rest from reference TRBV19 and TRBJ1-1 gives the full variable domain: DGGITQSPKYLFRKEGQNVTLSCEQNLNHDAMYWYRQDPGQGLRLIYYSQIVNDFQKGDIAEGYSVSREKKESFPLTVTSAQKNPTAFYLCASSYRGGLNTEAFFGQGTRLTVV.

J is TRBJ1-3 and V is TRBV3-1 (or the pseudogene TRBV3-2); D not resolved. V lost 4 bases, J lost 0 bases, and 13 bases lay in between. This CDR3 spans 16 amino acids. In germline, CDR1 is LGHDT, CDR2 YNNKEL (reference sequence). The CDR3 DNA reads as TGTGCCAGCAGCCGTAGAGGTACTTTCTCTGGAAACACCATATATTTT. Translated: CASSRRGTFSGNTIYF.

This chain connects TRBV4-2 to TRBJ1-4, with no clear D. The CDR3 totals 15 residues. Germline CDR1 LGHNA, CDR2 YNFKEQ. V lost 1 base and J 7 bases, leaving 13 bases between the germline ends. CDR3 bases: TGTGCCAGCAGCCAAGGAGAAGCAGGCCCTGAAAAACTGTTTTTT. Its translation is CASSQGEAGPEKLFF.

V usage is TRBV7-8 and J usage is TRBJ2-7; TRBD2 matches at 11 bases. The CDR3 covers 14 residues. Germline values: CDR1 SGHVS, CDR2 FQNEAQ. V shed 5 bases, J shed 1 base, and the junction held 1 base outside the gene matches. CDR3 in DNA: TGTGCCAGCAGCCCTAGCGGGGGGTCCTACGAGCAGTACTTC. This sequence encodes CASSPSGGSYEQYF. The whole variable domain, remainder taken from reference TRBV7-8 and TRBJ2-7, is GAGVSQSPRYKVAKRGQDVALRCDPISGHVSLFWYQQALGQGPEFLTYFQNEAQLDKSGLPSDRFFAERPEGSVSTLKIQRTQQEDSAVYLCASSPSGGSYEQYFGPGTRLTVT.

The rearrangement links TRBV5-1 to TRBJ1-1, with D possibly TRBD1 on 6 matching bases. V shed 2 bases and J shed 1 base, with 12 bases lying between them. In germline, CDR1 is SGHRS, CDR2 YFSETQ. CDR3 size: 15 residues. DNA of the CDR3: TGCGCCAGCAGCTTCCGACGGACAGCGAACACTGAAGCTTTCTTT. As protein: CASSFRRTANTEAFF.

The CDR3: CASSLTGSNTGELFF. In DNA, the CDR3 is TGCGCCAGCAGTTTGACAGGGAGCAACACCGGGGAGCTGTTTTTT. The V gene is TRBV5-1, the J gene TRBJ2-2; 7 bases align to TRBD1. Germline lookup yields CDR1 SGHRS and CDR2 YFSETQ. Germline trimming cut 5 bases from V and 2 bases from J; bases unmatched to any gene: 6. This CDR3 contains 15 residues.

This clone has more than one count but fewer than ten. The CDR3 spells CASSLEGGGETQYF. The CDR3 DNA reads as TGTGCCAGCAGCTTGGAAGGGGGGGGAGAGACCCAGTACTTC. The chain combines TRBV5-4 with TRBJ2-5, with D possibly TRBD2 on 7 matching bases. This CDR3 contains 14 residues. The V gene's germline CDR1 is SGHNT and CDR2 YYREEE (reference sequence). V was pared by 0 bases and J by 4 bases, with 10 bases between.

This clone has a handful of counts. The chain has TRBV6-5 and TRBJ1-6; D is perhaps TRBD1 (5 bases). The germline V gene has CDR1 MNHEY and CDR2 SVGAGI. V lost 6 bases to trimming and J lost 6 bases, with 12 bases between them. There are 14 residues in the CDR3. This CDR3 is CASSKRGGNSPLHF. The CDR3 bases are TGTGCCAGCAGCAAAAGGGGTGGTAATTCACCCCTCCACTTT.

The chain couples TRBV3-1 (or the pseudogene TRBV3-2) to TRBJ2-7, with 8 positions matching TRBD1. The CDR3 has 15 amino acids. Trimming took 7 bases from V and 3 from J; bases not matched to a gene: 11. Germline CDR1 reads LGHDT; CDR2 reads YNNKEL (reference sequence). The CDR3 spells CASTRGGQAIYEQYF. As DNA, the CDR3 is TGTGCCAGCACCCGAGGGGGACAGGCGATCTACGAGCAGTACTTC.

The chain uses TRBV3-1 (or the pseudogene TRBV3-2) and TRBJ1-2; 7 positions agree with TRBD1. The CDR3 runs 15 residues. The germline CDR1 and CDR2 sequences are LGHDT and YNNKEL (reference sequence). Unmatched junction bases numbered 5, after V lost 2 bases and J lost 2 bases. In DNA form, the CDR3 reads TGTGCCAGCAGCCAAACGAGGGGGCTCAACTATGGCTACACCTTC. As protein: CASSQTRGLNYGYTF.

This clone was seen just once. V gene TRBV20-1 combines with J gene TRBJ1-2; D gene ambiguous. The CDR3 extends over 11 amino acids. The germline CDR1 and CDR2 sequences are DFQATT and SNEGSKA (reference sequence). V was pared by 3 bases and J by 6 bases, with 8 bases between. This chain's CDR3 is CSASPQNGYTF. In DNA, the CDR3 is TGCAGTGCTAGTCCACAGAATGGCTACACCTTC.

This rearrangement joins TRBV19 to TRBJ1-2, with D unclear. The germline V gene has CDR1 LNHDA and CDR2 SQIVND (reference sequence). The V and J ends lost 4 bases and 4 bases respectively, with 16 bases between them. The CDR3 is 15 residues long. The CDR3 reads CASSNPGEALYGYTF. The CDR3 DNA is TGTGCCAGTAGTAACCCCGGGGAAGCCCTCTATGGCTACACCTTC. The variable domain in full, completed from reference TRBV19 and TRBJ1-2, reads DGGITQSPKYLFRKEGQNVTLSCEQNLNHDAMYWYRQDPGQGLRLIYYSQIVNDFQKGDIAEGYSVSREKKESFPLTVTSAQKNPTAFYLCASSNPGEALYGYTFGSGTRLTVV.

The V call is TRBV30, the J call TRBJ1-5; a possible D gene is TRBD1 (5 bases). The CDR3 totals 13 residues. The V gene's germline CDR1 is GTSNPN and CDR2 SVGIG (reference sequence). V shed 5 bases and J shed 7 bases, with 15 bases lying between them. CDR3 bases: TGTGCCTGGGATCAGGGATCAGGACAGCCCCAGCATTTT. Its translation: CAWDQGSGQPQHF.

The chain links TRBV5-5 to TRBJ1-1; D gene ambiguous. In germline, CDR1 is SGHKS, CDR2 YYEKEE (reference sequence). The CDR3 is made up of 13 amino acids. The V and J ends lost 4 bases and 5 bases respectively, with 12 bases between them. CDR3 bases: TGTGCCAGCAGCAGTCTGCCGGGGACTGAAGCTTTCTTT. It translates to CASSSLPGTEAFF.

Notes on this clone: The junction departs from germline at one end; a sequencing error may be responsible. This chain joins TRBV30 and TRBJ1-4, with D perhaps matching TRBD1 (5 bases). The CDR3 covers 15 residues. Germline CDR1 is GTSNPN and CDR2 is SVGIG (reference sequence). The CDR3 DNA reads TGTGCCGGGAGAAAGGAGGGGAGAACTAATGAAAAACTGTTTTTT. Protein product: CAGRKEGRTNEKLFF.

The count of this clone is one. The chain links TRBV6-5 to TRBJ1-2; possibly TRBD1 for D (6 bases). The ends were cut back, 0 bases at V and 2 bases at J, with 13 bases in the middle. This CDR3 spans 16 amino acids. The germline gives CDR1 MNHEY, CDR2 SVGAGI. CDR3 in DNA: TGTGCCAGCAGTTACTCTCGCGCGACAGGAAACTATGGCTACACCTTC. Protein product: CASSYSRATGNYGYTF.

This clone was picked up many times. V usage is TRBV3-1 (or the pseudogene TRBV3-2) and J usage is TRBJ1-1; 8 bases are shared with TRBD1. Losses at the gene ends were 0 bases for V and 6 bases for J; bases not matched to a gene: 9. Germline CDR1 LGHDT, CDR2 YNNKEL (reference sequence). This CDR3 comprises 16 residues. CDR3 protein: CASSQEQGAWVAEAFF. Here the CDR3 DNA reads TGTGCCAGCAGCCAAGAGCAGGGGGCGTGGGTGGCTGAAGCTTTCTTT.

V gene TRBV29-1 combines with J gene TRBJ2-7, with 10 bases aligning to TRBD1. Germline CDR1 SQVTM, CDR2 ANQGSEA. The CDR3 runs 14 residues. J gave up 4 bases and V 6 bases, and 9 bases lay outside the gene matches. The CDR3 region is CSVGDWGQGYEQYF. The CDR3 DNA is TGCAGCGTGGGGGATTGGGGACAGGGGTACGAGCAGTACTTC.

The chain is built from TRBV3-1 (or the pseudogene TRBV3-2) and TRBJ2-7, with a tentative D call TRBD2 (5 bases). The V gene lost 6 bases and the J gene lost 2 bases, with 8 bases spanning the gap. The CDR3 is 12 residues long. The germline gives CDR1 LGHDT, CDR2 YNNKEL (reference sequence). CDR3 amino acids: CASSRGTYEQYF. In DNA form, the CDR3 reads TGTGCCAGCAGTCGAGGGACCTACGAGCAGTACTTC.

V usage is TRBV30 and J usage is TRBJ1-5; D remains ambiguous. This CDR3 region has 13 residues. The germline V and J ends were trimmed by 0 bases and 7 bases, with 10 bases remaining between them. The germline gives CDR1 GTSNPN, CDR2 SVGIG (reference sequence). The CDR3 protein is CAWSVLGNQPQHF. As DNA, the CDR3 is TGTGCCTGGAGTGTACTAGGGAACCAGCCCCAGCATTTT.

This chain uses TRBV27 with TRBJ1-1; D is uncertain. The V gene's germline CDR1 is MNHEY and CDR2 SMNVEV (reference sequence). The V end lost 0 bases, the J end lost 4 bases, and 12 bases lay between the germline ends. The CDR3 contains 15 residues. CDR3 residues: CASSLSRVGSTEAFF. The CDR3 coding sequence is TGTGCCAGCAGTTTATCCCGGGTGGGTAGCACTGAAGCTTTCTTT.

The chain couples TRBV29-1 to TRBJ1-1; the D gene is possibly TRBD1 (6 bases). Germline V gives CDR1 SQVTM, CDR2 ANQGSEA. V shed 6 bases and J shed 2 bases, with 22 bases lying between them. The CDR3 length is 16 residues. This chain's CDR3 is CSVLTGRTTVNTEAFF. CDR3 nucleotide sequence: TGCAGCGTGTTAACAGGGAGAACAACAGTAAACACTGAAGCTTTCTTT.

This rearrangement joins TRBV3-1 (or the pseudogene TRBV3-2) to TRBJ1-5, with D possibly TRBD1 on 5 matching bases. Germline CDR1 and CDR2: LGHDT and YNNKEL (reference sequence). This CDR3 comprises 15 residues. V was pared by 1 base and J by 4 bases, with 11 bases between. CDR3 loop: CASSQGGASNQPQHF. CDR3 bases: TGTGCCAGCAGCCAAGGCGGGGCCTCAAATCAGCCCCAGCATTTT.